The 2 T cell receptor beta chains in this list originate from one sample, sequenced in a study of CD8+ T cells in alopecia areata. Isolated RNA was reverse transcribed into cDNA used as the sequencing template. The method was immunoSEQ multiplex PCR; TCRdb's version includes in-frame clones alone and lacks a portion of them. The sample consists of some 240,000 clones, more than 45% of them appearing once. Treatment: oral pan-JAK inhibitor, 5-10 mg twice daily. Material: CD4+ T cells sorted from blood, obtained at week 4, from a patient treated with tofacitinib. These receptors all stem from a human donor with alopecia areata.

Concerning this clone itself: The identical CDR3 is also encoded by other nucleotide sequences in the sample. The genes are TRBV29-1 and TRBJ2-1; D call uncertain. This CDR3 region has 11 residues. Trimming left V 4 bases short and J 3 bases short, with 4 bases between. Germline CDR1 SQVTM, CDR2 ANQGSEA. The CDR3 DNA reads TGCAGCGTTGGCCTCTACAATGAGCAGTTCTTC. This encodes CSVGLYNEQFF.

The rearrangement uses TRBV2 and TRBJ1-1, with TRBD1 matching 8 bases. Germline V gives CDR1 SNHLY, CDR2 FYNNEI. The junction had 7 bases not matched to a gene; V was cut back by 5 bases and J by 5 bases. This CDR3 is 14 amino acids long. CDR3 loop: CASSKQGQVTEAFF. CDR3 nucleotides: TGTGCCAGCAGTAAACAGGGACAGGTGACTGAAGCTTTCTTT.